A single sample is the source of the 28 T cell receptor beta chains below, sequenced in a study of cytomegalovirus exposure and HLA in healthy donors. In the PCR, 60 Vbeta and 13 Jbeta primers were used. The method was immunoSEQ multiplex PCR; TCRdb's version includes in-frame clones alone and lacks a portion of them. The sample carries about 120,000 clones, roughly 9% recorded once. The specimen sequenced was PBMCs. The origin of the receptors is a man aged 30-40 years in good health and CMV-seronegative.

The gene calls are TRBV7-2 and TRBJ1-2; 7 bases are shared with TRBD1. The germline gives CDR1 SGHTA, CDR2 FQGNSA. The V gene end was trimmed by 1 base and the J gene end by 4 bases; junction bases not matched to a gene: 3. The CDR3 contains 14 residues. The CDR3 loop reads CASSLDGQAYGYTF. In DNA form, the CDR3 reads TGTGCCAGCAGCTTAGATGGACAGGCCTATGGCTACACCTTC.

The V and J genes are TRBV11-3 and TRBJ2-1; weak D call: TRBD2 (7 bases). This CDR3 region has 16 residues. Germline V gene sequence: CDR1 SGHNT, CDR2 YENEEA. The V end was cut by 7 bases, the J end by 0 bases, with 16 bases between. The CDR3 sequence is CASTEGGRSSYNEQFF. The CDR3 DNA follows: TGTGCCAGCACAGAGGGGGGGCGGAGCTCCTACAATGAGCAGTTCTTC.

This clone has just a few counts. The chain is built from TRBV27 and TRBJ1-4; D perhaps matches TRBD1 (6 bases). CDR1 MNHEY and CDR2 SMNVEV come from the germline V gene (reference sequence). Trimming stripped 5 bases from V and 4 bases from J, with 17 bases between. The CDR3 spans 16 residues. The DNA for the CDR3 is TGTGCCAGCAGTCTGGATGGACAGCCGATTAATGAAAAACTGTTTTTT. It translates to CASSLDGQPINEKLFF. Full variable domain (missing parts from reference TRBV27 and TRBJ1-4): EAQVTQNPRYLITVTGKKLTVTCSQNMNHEYMSWYRQDPGLGLRQIYYSMNVEVTDKGDVPEGYKVSRKEKRNFPLILESPSPNQTSLYFCASSLDGQPINEKLFFGSGTQLSVL.

This clone was found a few times. This rearrangement joins TRBV18 to TRBJ1-2; tentative D call: TRBD1 (6 bases). This CDR3 comprises 13 residues. The germline V and J ends were trimmed by 2 bases and 6 bases, with 10 bases remaining between them. In germline, CDR1 is KGHSH, CDR2 LQKENI. CDR3 sequence: CASSPDRMNGYTF. DNA for the CDR3: TGTGCCAGCTCACCAGACAGGATGAATGGCTACACCTTC.

This clone was found a few times. This chain links TRBV29-1 with TRBJ1-2; 9 positions match TRBD1. Germline CDR1 SQVTM, CDR2 ANQGSEA. With 6 bases clipped from V and 2 bases from J, the junction kept 7 bases outside the gene matches. The CDR3 spans 14 residues. The CDR3 loop is CSVVPGTGNYGYTF. DNA of the CDR3: TGCAGCGTAGTCCCCGGGACAGGGAACTATGGCTACACCTTC.

This clone was counted only a few times. The chain recombines TRBV30 with TRBJ2-2; 9 bases are shared with TRBD2. J lost 4 bases, V lost 2 bases, and 8 bases had no gene match. The CDR3 spans 16 residues. Germline CDR1 reads GTSNPN; CDR2 reads SVGIG (reference sequence). In DNA, the CDR3 is TGTGCCTGGAGTAGGGGCGGGGGGGCCATCACCGGGGAGCTGTTTTTT. Protein sequence: CAWSRGGGAITGELFF.

V is TRBV18 and J is TRBJ2-2; D perhaps matches TRBD2 (5 bases). Germline V lookup: CDR1 KGHSH, CDR2 LQKENI. This CDR3 is 15 amino acids long. Between the trimmed V and J ends, which lost 3 bases and 4 bases, there was a span of 12 bases. The CDR3 spells CASSPGREPTGELFF. CDR3 nucleotide sequence: TGTGCCAGCTCACCTGGACGGGAACCCACCGGGGAGCTGTTTTTT.

This clone was seen only a few times. The final CDR3 position lacks the conserved phenylalanine or tryptophan, pointing to a likely read error. The limits of the CDR3 on the DNA are not certain, so only TCRdb's listed CDR3 is given. The rearrangement joins TRBV30 to TRBJ1-5; the DNA was not used to check the table's D call, TRBD1. CDR1 is GTSNPN, CDR2 SVGIG, per germline (reference sequence). Counting both end residues, the CDR3 totals 13 amino acids. CDR3 protein: CAWMQGAGQPKHL.

V usage is TRBV4-3 and J usage is TRBJ1-6; 11 bases map to TRBD1. This CDR3 region has 16 residues. Germline V gene data show CDR1 as LGHNA and CDR2 as YSLEER. Trimming removed 0 bases from V and 7 bases from J; junction bases left unmatched: 2. CDR3 in DNA: TGCGCCAGCAGCCAAGACTGGACAGGGGGCAATTCACCCCTCCACTTT. Amino acid sequence: CASSQDWTGGNSPLHF.

V gene TRBV28 combines with J gene TRBJ1-5; 10 bases map to TRBD1. The length of the CDR3 is 16 residues. Germline-derived CDR1 and CDR2 are MDHEN and SYDVKM. J lost 2 bases, V lost 5 bases, and 6 bases had no gene match. Here the CDR3 reads CASSSPGTGGNQPQHF. CDR3 coding DNA: TGTGCCAGCAGTAGCCCTGGGACAGGGGGCAATCAGCCCCAGCATTTT.

V and J are TRBV7-9 and TRBJ2-3, with D tentatively TRBD1 (6 bases). V gave up 5 bases and J gave up 2 bases, with 11 bases separating them. The CDR3 is 14 amino acids. Looked up from germline, CDR1 is SEHNR and CDR2 is FQNEAQ (reference sequence). DNA for the CDR3: TGTGCCAGCAGCACGGACAGATCCACAGATACGCAGTATTTT. It specifies CASSTDRSTDTQYF.

This clone appeared a few times. The V and J genes are TRBV5-6 and TRBJ1-5, with D possibly TRBD1 on 6 matching bases. Germline CDR1 SGHDT, CDR2 YYEEEE. V lost 3 bases, J lost 2 bases, and 21 bases lay in between. The CDR3 is 18 residues long. CDR3 bases: TGTGCCAGCAGCTCGGGAAGGAGCGGGGGCGGTGGCAATCAGCCCCAGCATTTT. Translation gives CASSSGRSGGGGNQPQHF.

This clone was observed a handful of times. The chain couples TRBV5-5 to TRBJ1-4; no firm D call. Trimming cost V 6 bases and J 6 bases, with 21 bases left between them. Germline V gene lookup returns CDR1 SGHKS and CDR2 YYEKEE (reference sequence). This CDR3 comprises 16 residues. CDR3 sequence (DNA): TGTGCCAGCAACTCCCGGGAGGCCCGAGGGTATGAAAAACTGTTTTTT. Protein sequence: CASNSREARGYEKLFF.

This rearrangement joins TRBV10-1 to TRBJ2-7; D unresolved. Trimming removed 2 bases from V and 5 bases from J, with 13 bases in between. This CDR3 region has 14 residues. The germline CDR1 and CDR2 sequences are WNHNN and SYGVQD (reference sequence). CDR3 residues: CASSEAGSSDEQYF. CDR3 nucleotide sequence: TGCGCCAGCAGTGAGGCTGGTTCGTCGGACGAGCAGTACTTC.

This chain uses TRBV11-3 with TRBJ1-1; D not certain. The CDR3 has 14 amino acids. Trimming removed 5 bases from V and 2 bases from J, with 12 bases in between. Germline lookup yields CDR1 SGHNT and CDR2 YENEEA. The CDR3 region is CASSRSGGNTEAFF. In DNA form, the CDR3 reads TGTGCCAGCAGCCGCTCGGGAGGAAACACTGAAGCTTTCTTT. The full variable domain, its missing parts supplied by reference TRBV11-3 and TRBJ1-1, is EAGVVQSPRYKIIEKKQPVAFWCNPISGHNTLYWYLQNLGQGPELLIRYENEEAVDDSQLPKDRFSAERLKGVDSTLKIQPAELGDSAVYLCASSRSGGNTEAFFGQGTRLTVV.

This clone was seen a single time. The chain employs TRBV5-5 and TRBJ1-5; D is uncertain. Germline CDR1 and CDR2: SGHKS and YYEKEE (reference sequence). V lost 3 bases and J 0 bases, leaving 7 bases between the germline ends. The CDR3 contains 14 residues. CDR3 sequence: CASSSQSSNQPQHF. The CDR3 bases are TGTGCCAGCAGCTCACAGAGTAGCAATCAGCCCCAGCATTTT.

The V call is TRBV9, the J call TRBJ2-3; a weak D match, TRBD2 (6 bases). This CDR3 is 15 amino acids long. CDR1 and CDR2 from the germline V gene are SGDLS and YYNGEE. Deletions cut 3 bases from V and 1 base from J, with 12 bases between. The CDR3 spells CASSADGGRTDTQYF. Written as DNA, the CDR3 is TGTGCCAGCAGCGCTGACGGGGGTCGCACAGATACGCAGTATTTT.

This clone was observed a few times. This rearrangement joins TRBV28 to TRBJ2-5; no clear D gene. Germline V CDR1 and CDR2: MDHEN, SYDVKM. The V gene lost 1 base and the J gene lost 0 bases, with 6 bases spanning the gap. The CDR3 loop spans 14 amino acids. The CDR3 DNA is TGTGCCAGCAGTTTATTTGACTACCAAGAGACCCAGTACTTC. Translating gives CASSLFDYQETQYF.

This clone was picked up a small number of times. CDR3 protein: CASSPRTSGIYEQYF. The CDR3 region has the DNA TGTGCCAGCAGCCCCAGGACTAGCGGGATCTACGAGCAGTACTTC. V is TRBV7-8 and J is TRBJ2-7; 12 bases fit TRBD2. Germline CDR1 and CDR2: SGHVS and FQNEAQ. The trim removed 5 bases at V and 3 bases at J, leaving 5 bases unmatched. The CDR3 sequence is 15 residues long.

V and J are TRBV11-2 and TRBJ1-3; 7 bases agree with TRBD1. The CDR3 runs 12 residues. CDR1 and CDR2 (germline): SGHAT, FQNNGV. The trim removed 7 bases at V and 4 bases at J, leaving 1 base unmatched. CDR3 residues: CASTDRGNTIYF. CDR3 DNA sequence: TGTGCCAGCACGGACAGGGGAAACACCATATATTTT.

Notes on this clone: One junction end disagrees with the germline gene, perhaps due to a read error. This rearrangement joins TRBV20-1 to TRBJ2-3; D ambiguous. Germline V gives CDR1 DFQATT, CDR2 SNEGSKA (reference sequence). This CDR3 is 11 amino acids long. CDR3 loop: CSVLITDTRYF. Here the CDR3 DNA reads TGCAGTGTCCTCATTACAGATACGCGGTATTTT.

The CDR3 nucleotides are TGTGCCAGCGGCAGGGGGGCCTACGAGCAGTACTTC. Translation gives CASGRGAYEQYF. The chain is built from TRBV2 and TRBJ2-7; possible D gene TRBD1, 7 bases. The CDR3 totals 12 residues. From germline, CDR1 is SNHLY and CDR2 FYNNEI. Trimming took off 8 bases at V and 2 bases at J, with 10 bases between the two ends.

The rearrangement joins TRBV5-6 to TRBJ1-2, with D uncertain. The V gene lost 5 bases and the J gene lost 1 base, with 9 bases spanning the gap. CDR1 and CDR2 (germline): SGHDT, YYEEEE. The CDR3 covers 13 residues. CDR3 sequence reads: CASSKSYNYGYTF. CDR3 nucleotide sequence: TGTGCCAGCAGTAAAAGCTATAACTATGGCTACACCTTC. Together with reference TRBV5-6 and TRBJ1-2, the CDR3 gives the full variable domain: DAGVTQSPTHLIKTRGQQVTLRCSPKSGHDTVSWYQQALGQGPQFIFQYYEEEERQRGNFPDRFSGHQFPNYSSELNVNALLLGDSALYLCASSKSYNYGYTFGSGTRLTVV.

This chain links TRBV5-1 with TRBJ2-3; 8 nucleotides align to TRBD2. Germline CDR1 and CDR2: SGHRS and YFSETQ. CDR3 size: 16 residues. V lost 1 base and J lost 0; bases outside the gene matches: 4. Here the CDR3 reads CASSLKIAGSTDTQYF. CDR3 bases: TGCGCCAGCAGCTTGAAAATAGCGGGAAGCACAGATACGCAGTATTTT.

This clone was detected only a few times. The J gene is TRBJ2-7, the V gene TRBV5-4, with TRBD2 matching 7 bases. The CDR3 has 12 residues. Germline V gene data show CDR1 as SGHNT and CDR2 as YYREEE (reference sequence). The trim removed 4 bases at V and 7 bases at J, leaving 5 bases unmatched. The chain's CDR3 is CASSTPGGEQYF. In DNA, the CDR3 is TGTGCCAGCAGCACCCCCGGGGGGGAGCAGTACTTC.

The chain carries TRBV5-1 and TRBJ2-3; unclear D gene. This CDR3 is built from 15 residues. Germline loops: CDR1 SGHRS, CDR2 YFSETQ. The V end lost 4 bases, the J end lost 0 bases, and 12 bases lay between the germline ends. The CDR3 spells CASSPRSTSTDTQYF. For the CDR3, the DNA is TGCGCCAGCAGCCCCCGTTCGACTAGCACAGATACGCAGTATTTT.

The rearrangement joins TRBV11-2 to TRBJ1-1; D uncertain. Trimming stripped 5 bases from V and 11 bases from J, with 21 bases between. The germline V gene encodes CDR1 SGHAT and CDR2 FQNNGV. The CDR3 is 14 residues long. CDR3 DNA: TGTGCCAGCAGCAGAGACTCAAGTGTATTATCGGCTTTCTTT. Translated: CASSRDSSVLSAFF.

The chain uses TRBV7-2 and TRBJ1-1, with TRBD1 identical over 10 bases. The CDR3 length is 16 residues. Germline values: CDR1 SGHTA, CDR2 FQGNSA. V shed 1 base and J 4 bases; nucleotides not matched to a gene: 6. The CDR3 coding sequence is TGTGCCAGCAGCTTAGACATCGGACAGGGGGGCACTGAAGCTTTCTTT. It encodes CASSLDIGQGGTEAFF.